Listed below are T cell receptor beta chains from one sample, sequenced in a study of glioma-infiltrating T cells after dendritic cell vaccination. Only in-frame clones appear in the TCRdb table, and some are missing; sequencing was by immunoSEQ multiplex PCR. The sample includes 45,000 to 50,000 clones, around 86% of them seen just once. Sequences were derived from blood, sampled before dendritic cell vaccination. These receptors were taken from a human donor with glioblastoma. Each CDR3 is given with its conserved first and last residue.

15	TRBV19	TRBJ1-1	CASSNAQIMNTEAFF
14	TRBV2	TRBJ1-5	CASSEQGAKQPQHF
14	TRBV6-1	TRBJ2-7	CASSDLDRTSEQYF
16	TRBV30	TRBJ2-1	CAWSGWVAGGQNEQFF
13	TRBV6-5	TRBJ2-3	CASRDRGRDTQYF
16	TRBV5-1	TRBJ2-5	CASSVSGTGARETQYF
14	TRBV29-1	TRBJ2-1	CSAGPGQDYNEQFF
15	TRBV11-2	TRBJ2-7	CASNGPGGVSGEQYF
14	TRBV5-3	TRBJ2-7	CARSLGLLSYEQYF
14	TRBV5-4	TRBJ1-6	CASSSWDSYSPLHF
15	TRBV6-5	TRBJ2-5	CASSYSGYSGETQYF
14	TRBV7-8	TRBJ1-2	CASSLSQGSYGYTF
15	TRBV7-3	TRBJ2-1	CASRPTGGSYNEQFF
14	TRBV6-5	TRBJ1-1	CASSYSITGTEAFF
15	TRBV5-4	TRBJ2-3	CASSLRQGPTDTQYF
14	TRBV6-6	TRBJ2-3	CAGPMWDWPYAQYF
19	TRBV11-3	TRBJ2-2	CASSPGQGKWGGNTGELFF
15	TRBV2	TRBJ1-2	CASSETQTGGNGYTF
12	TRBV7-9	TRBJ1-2	CASSLVLEGYTF
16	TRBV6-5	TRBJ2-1	CASSYLQGGSSGEQFF
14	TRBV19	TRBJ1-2	CASSIIGGSGGYTF
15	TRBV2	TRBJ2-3	CASTPRSGTRDTQYF
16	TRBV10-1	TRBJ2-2	CASSEVQGSNTGELFF
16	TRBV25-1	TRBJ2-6	CASRKTAGAGANVLTF
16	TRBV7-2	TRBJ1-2	CASSLAGRQGETGYTF
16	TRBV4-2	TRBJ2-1	CASSQGAGSSYNEQFF
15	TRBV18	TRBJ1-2	CASSPRPDRGYGYTF
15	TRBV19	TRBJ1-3	CASSMQKSSGNTIYF
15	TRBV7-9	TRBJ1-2	CASSLGTGLTYGYTF
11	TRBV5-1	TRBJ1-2	CASRLEGGYTF
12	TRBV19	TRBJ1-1	CASNNRDGEAFF
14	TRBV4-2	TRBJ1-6	CASSQDPGQSTLHF
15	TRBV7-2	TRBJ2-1	CASSPTGGSYNEQFF
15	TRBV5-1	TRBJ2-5	CASRAGTGQQETQYF
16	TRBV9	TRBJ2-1	CASSGGQGSSYNEQFF
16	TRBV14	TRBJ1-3	CASSQDRTVRGNTIYF
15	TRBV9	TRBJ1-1	CASSPRRGGNTEAFF
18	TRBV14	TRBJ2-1	CASSQLSFSGRTYNEQFF
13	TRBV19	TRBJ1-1	CASSIAGGTEAFF
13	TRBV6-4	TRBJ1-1	CASSELGAGEAFF
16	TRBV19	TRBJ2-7	CASSTRQVLSSYEQYF